Listed here are 3 T cell receptor beta chains from one sample, sequenced in a study of blood T cell dynamics during melanoma immunotherapy. Sequenced by immunoSEQ multiplex PCR; TCRdb stores in-frame clones only, minus some. The sample holds 8,000 to 13,000 clones, roughly nine tenths seen once. Time point meaning: pre-treatment baseline. The sample here was blood, taken from a patient treated with checkpoint blockade. Source of these receptors: a human donor with melanoma.

V gene TRBV5-1 combines with J gene TRBJ2-3; possible D gene TRBD1, 6 bases. The V end lost 5 bases, the J end lost 4 bases, and 14 bases lay between the germline ends. The germline CDR1 and CDR2 sequences are SGHRS and YFSETQ. The CDR3 spans 14 residues. The DNA of the CDR3 is TGCGCCAGCAGTAAACAGGGACCCTCAGATACGCAGTATTTT. Amino acids: CASSKQGPSDTQYF. Using reference TRBV5-1 and TRBJ2-3 for the parts outside the CDR3, the full variable domain is KAGVTQTPRYLIKTRGQQVTLSCSPISGHRSVSWYQQTPGQGLQFLFEYFSETQRNKGNFPGRFSGRQFSNSRSEMNVSTLELGDSALYLCASSKQGPSDTQYFGPGTRLTVL.

CDR3 sequence (DNA): TGTGCCACCAGCAGAGACGGAGGCAACACCATATATTTT. Translating gives CATSRDGGNTIYF. This rearrangement joins TRBV15 to TRBJ1-3; D gene uncertain. The V gene lost 0 bases and the J gene lost 7 bases, with 7 bases spanning the gap. The CDR3 loop spans 13 amino acids. CDR1 LNHNV and CDR2 YYDKDF come from the germline V gene (reference sequence).

The chain has TRBV11-3 and TRBJ2-7; TRBD1 is a possible D gene (6 bases). CDR3 size: 15 residues. Trimming removed 5 bases from V and 0 bases from J, with 14 bases in between. The V gene's germline CDR1 is SGHNT and CDR2 YENEEA. The CDR3 spells CASSSRTESSYEQYF. The CDR3 bases are TGTGCCAGCAGCAGTCGGACAGAGAGCTCCTACGAGCAGTACTTC. Filled out from reference TRBV11-3 and TRBJ2-7, the complete variable domain reads EAGVVQSPRYKIIEKKQPVAFWCNPISGHNTLYWYLQNLGQGPELLIRYENEEAVDDSQLPKDRFSAERLKGVDSTLKIQPAELGDSAVYLCASSSRTESSYEQYFGPGTRLTVT.